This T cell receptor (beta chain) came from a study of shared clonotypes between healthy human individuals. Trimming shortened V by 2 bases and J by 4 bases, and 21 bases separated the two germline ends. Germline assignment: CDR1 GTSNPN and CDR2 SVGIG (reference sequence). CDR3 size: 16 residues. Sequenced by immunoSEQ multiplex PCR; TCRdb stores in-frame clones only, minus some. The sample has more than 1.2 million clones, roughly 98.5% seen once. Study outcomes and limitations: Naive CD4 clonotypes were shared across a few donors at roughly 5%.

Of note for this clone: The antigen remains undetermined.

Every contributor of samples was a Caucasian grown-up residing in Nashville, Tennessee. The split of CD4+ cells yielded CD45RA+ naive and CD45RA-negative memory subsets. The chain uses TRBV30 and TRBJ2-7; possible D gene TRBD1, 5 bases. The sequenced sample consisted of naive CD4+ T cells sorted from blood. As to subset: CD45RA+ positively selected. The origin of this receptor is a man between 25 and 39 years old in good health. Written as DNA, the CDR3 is TGTGCCTGGAGTAGGGGTCACGGGTTAGGGTTTTACGAGCAGTACTTC. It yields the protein CAWSRGHGLGFYEQYF.